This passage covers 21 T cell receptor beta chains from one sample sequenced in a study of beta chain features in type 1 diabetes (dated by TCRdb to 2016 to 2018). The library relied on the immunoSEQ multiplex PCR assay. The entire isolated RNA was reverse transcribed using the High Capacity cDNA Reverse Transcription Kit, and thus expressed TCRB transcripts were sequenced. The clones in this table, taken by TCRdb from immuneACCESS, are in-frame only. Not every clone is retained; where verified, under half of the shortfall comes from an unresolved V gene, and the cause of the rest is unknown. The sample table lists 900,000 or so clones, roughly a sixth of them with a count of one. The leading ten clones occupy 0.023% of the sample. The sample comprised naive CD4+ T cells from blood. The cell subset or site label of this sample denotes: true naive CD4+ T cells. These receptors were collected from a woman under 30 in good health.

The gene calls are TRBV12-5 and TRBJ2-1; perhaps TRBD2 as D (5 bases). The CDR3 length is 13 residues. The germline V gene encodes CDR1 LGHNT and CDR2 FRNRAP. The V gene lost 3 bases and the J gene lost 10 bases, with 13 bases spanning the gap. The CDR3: CASGLGAGREQFF. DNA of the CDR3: TGTGCTAGTGGTTTAGGCGCGGGCCGGGAGCAGTTCTTC.

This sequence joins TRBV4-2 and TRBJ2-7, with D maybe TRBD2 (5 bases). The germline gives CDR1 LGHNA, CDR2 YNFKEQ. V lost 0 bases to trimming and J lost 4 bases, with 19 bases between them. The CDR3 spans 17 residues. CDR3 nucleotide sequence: TGTGCCAGCAGCCAAGATCCCGGGATCCTACTGGGGTACGAGCAGTACTTC. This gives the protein CASSQDPGILLGYEQYF.

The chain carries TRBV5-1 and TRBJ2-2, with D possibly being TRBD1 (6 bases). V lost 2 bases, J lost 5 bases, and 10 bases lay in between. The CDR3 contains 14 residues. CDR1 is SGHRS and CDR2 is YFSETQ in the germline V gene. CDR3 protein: CASSFGTLTGELFF. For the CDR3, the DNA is TGCGCCAGCAGCTTCGGGACATTAACCGGGGAGCTGTTTTTT.

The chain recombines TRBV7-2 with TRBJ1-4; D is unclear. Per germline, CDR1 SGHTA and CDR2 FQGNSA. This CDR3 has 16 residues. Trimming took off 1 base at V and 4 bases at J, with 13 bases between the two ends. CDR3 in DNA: TGTGCCAGCAGCTTAGTAGGCGGAGGTGTTAATGAAAAACTGTTTTTT. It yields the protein CASSLVGGGVNEKLFF.

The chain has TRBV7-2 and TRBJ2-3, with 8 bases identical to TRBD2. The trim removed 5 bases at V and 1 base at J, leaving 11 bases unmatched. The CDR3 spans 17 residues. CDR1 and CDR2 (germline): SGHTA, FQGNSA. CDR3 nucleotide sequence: TGTGCCAGCAGCCGTCAACTGACTAGCGCGGGCACAGATACGCAGTATTTT. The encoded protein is CASSRQLTSAGTDTQYF.

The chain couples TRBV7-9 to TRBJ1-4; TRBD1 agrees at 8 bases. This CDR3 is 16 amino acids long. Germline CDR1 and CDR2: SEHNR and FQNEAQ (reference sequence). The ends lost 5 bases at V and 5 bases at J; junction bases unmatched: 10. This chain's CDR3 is CASSGFQGARNEKLFF. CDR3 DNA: TGTGCCAGCAGCGGTTTTCAGGGGGCGAGAAATGAAAAACTGTTTTTT. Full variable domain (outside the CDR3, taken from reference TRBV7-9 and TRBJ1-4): DTGVSQNPRHKITKRGQNVTFRCDPISEHNRLYWYRQTLGQGPEFLTYFQNEAQLEKSRLLSDRFSAERPKGSFSTLEIQRTEQGDSAMYLCASSGFQGARNEKLFFGSGTQLSVL.

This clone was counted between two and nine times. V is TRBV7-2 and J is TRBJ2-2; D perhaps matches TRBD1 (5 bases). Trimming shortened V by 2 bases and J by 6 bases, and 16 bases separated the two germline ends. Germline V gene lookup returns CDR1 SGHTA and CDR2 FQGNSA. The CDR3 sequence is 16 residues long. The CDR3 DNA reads TGTGCCAGCAGCTTAATCGCCAGGGTAGAGGCCGGGGAGCTGTTTTTT. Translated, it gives CASSLIARVEAGELFF.

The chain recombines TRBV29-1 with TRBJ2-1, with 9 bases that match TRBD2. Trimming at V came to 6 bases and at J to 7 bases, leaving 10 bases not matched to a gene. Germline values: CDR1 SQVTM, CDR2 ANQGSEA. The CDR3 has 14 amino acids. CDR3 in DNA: TGCAGCGTCGTATCTGGGACTAGCTGGAATGAGCAGTTCTTC. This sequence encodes CSVVSGTSWNEQFF.

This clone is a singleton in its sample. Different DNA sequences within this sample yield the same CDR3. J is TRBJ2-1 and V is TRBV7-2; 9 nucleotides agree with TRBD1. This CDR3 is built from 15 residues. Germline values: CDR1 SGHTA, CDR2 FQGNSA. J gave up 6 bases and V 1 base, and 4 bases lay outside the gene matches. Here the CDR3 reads CASSLVGTGSNEQFF. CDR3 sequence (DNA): TGTGCCAGCAGCTTAGTTGGGACAGGGTCCAATGAGCAGTTCTTC.

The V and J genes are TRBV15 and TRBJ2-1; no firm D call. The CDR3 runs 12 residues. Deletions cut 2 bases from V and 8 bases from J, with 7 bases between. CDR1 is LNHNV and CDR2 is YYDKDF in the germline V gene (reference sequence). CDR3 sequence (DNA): TGTGCCACCAGCAGAAGAGACTATGAGCAGTTCTTC. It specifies CATSRRDYEQFF.

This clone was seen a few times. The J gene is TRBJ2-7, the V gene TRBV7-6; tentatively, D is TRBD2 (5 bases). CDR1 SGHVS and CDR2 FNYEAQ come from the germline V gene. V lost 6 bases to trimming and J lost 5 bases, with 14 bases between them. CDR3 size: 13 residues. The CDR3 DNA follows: TGTGCCAGCAGTCGTAGCGTGAGGGACGAGCAGTACTTC. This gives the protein CASSRSVRDEQYF.

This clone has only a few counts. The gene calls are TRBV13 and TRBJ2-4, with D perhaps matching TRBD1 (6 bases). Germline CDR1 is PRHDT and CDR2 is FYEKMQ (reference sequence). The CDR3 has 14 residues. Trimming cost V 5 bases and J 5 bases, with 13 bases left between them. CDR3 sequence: CASSKTGLENIQYF. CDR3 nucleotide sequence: TGTGCCAGCAGCAAAACAGGGTTAGAAAACATTCAGTACTTC.

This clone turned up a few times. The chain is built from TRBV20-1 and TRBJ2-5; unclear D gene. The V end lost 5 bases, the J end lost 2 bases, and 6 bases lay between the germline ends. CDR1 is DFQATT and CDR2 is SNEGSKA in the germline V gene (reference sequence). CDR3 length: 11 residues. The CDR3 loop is CSAGQQETQYF. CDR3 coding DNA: TGCAGTGCTGGCCAACAAGAGACCCAGTACTTC.

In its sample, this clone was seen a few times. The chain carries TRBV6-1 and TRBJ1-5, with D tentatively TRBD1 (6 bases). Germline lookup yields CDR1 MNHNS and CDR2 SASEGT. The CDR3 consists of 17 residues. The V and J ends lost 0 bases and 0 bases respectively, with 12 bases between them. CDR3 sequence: CASSEAGGTFSNQPQHF. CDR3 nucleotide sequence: TGTGCCAGCAGTGAAGCGGGAGGGACATTTAGCAATCAGCCCCAGCATTTT.

CDR3 region: CASSFVAGLSGELFF. CDR3 nucleotide sequence: TGTGCCAGCAGTTTTGTGGCGGGATTGTCCGGGGAGCTGTTTTTT. This chain joins TRBV27 and TRBJ2-2; the D gene is possibly TRBD2 (6 bases). The ends were cut back, 3 bases at V and 6 bases at J, with 14 bases in the middle. Germline V gene lookup returns CDR1 MNHEY and CDR2 SMNVEV (reference sequence). The CDR3 is 15 residues long.

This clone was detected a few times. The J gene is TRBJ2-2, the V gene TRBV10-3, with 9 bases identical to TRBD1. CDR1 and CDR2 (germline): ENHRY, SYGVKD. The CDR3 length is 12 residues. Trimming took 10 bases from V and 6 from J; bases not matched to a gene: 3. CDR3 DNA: TGTGCCACCGGACAGGGGTCCGGGGAGCTGTTTTTT. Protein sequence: CATGQGSGELFF.

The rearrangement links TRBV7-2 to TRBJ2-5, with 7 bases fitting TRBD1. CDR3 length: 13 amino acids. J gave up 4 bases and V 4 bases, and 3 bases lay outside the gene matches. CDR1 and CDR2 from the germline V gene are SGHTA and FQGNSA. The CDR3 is CASSSTGPETQYF. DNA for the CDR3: TGTGCCAGCAGCTCGACAGGGCCAGAGACCCAGTACTTC. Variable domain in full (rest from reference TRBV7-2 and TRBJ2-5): GAGVSQSPSNKVTEKGKDVELRCDPISGHTALYWYRQSLGQGLEFLIYFQGNSAPDKSGLPSDRFSAERTGGSVSTLTIQRTQQEDSAVYLCASSSTGPETQYFGPGTRLLVL.

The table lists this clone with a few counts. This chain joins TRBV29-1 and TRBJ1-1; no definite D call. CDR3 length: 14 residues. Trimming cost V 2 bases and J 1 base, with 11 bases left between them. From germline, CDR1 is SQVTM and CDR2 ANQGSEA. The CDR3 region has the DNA TGCAGCGTTGAACCAAGGGTGGCGAACACTGAAGCTTTCTTT. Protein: CSVEPRVANTEAFF.

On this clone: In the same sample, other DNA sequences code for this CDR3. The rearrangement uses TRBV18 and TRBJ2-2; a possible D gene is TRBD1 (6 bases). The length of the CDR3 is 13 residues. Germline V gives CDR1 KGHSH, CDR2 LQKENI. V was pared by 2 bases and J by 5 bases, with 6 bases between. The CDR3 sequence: CASSPTGTGELFF. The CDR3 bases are TGTGCCAGCTCACCAACAGGGACCGGGGAGCTGTTTTTT.

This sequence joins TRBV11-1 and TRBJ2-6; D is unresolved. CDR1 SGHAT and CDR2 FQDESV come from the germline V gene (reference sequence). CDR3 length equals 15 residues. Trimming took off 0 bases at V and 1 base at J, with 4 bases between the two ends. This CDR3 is CASSLAGSGANVLTF. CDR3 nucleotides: TGTGCCAGCAGCTTAGCAGGGTCTGGGGCCAACGTCCTGACTTTC.

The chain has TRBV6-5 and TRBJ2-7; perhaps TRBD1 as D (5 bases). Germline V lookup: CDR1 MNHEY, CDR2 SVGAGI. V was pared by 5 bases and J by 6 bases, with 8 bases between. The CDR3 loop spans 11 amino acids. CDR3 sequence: CASSQDSEQYF. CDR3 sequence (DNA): TGTGCCAGCAGTCAAGACAGCGAGCAGTACTTC.